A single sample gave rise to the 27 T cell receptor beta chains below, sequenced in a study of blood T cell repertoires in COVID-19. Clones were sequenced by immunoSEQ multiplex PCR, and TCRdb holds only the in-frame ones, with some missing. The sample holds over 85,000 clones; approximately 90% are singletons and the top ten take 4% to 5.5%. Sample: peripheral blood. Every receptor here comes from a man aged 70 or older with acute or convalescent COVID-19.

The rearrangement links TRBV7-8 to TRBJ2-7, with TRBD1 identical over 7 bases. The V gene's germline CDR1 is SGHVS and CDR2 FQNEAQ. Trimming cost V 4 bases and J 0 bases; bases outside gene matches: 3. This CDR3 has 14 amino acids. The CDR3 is CASSSGQLSYEQYF. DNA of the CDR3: TGTGCCAGCAGCTCGGGACAGCTCTCCTACGAGCAGTACTTC.

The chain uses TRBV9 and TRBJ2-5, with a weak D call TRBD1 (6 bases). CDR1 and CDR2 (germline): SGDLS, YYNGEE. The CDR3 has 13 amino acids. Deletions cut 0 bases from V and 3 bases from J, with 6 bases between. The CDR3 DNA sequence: TGTGCCAGCAGCGTAGGGACAGAAGAGACCCAGTACTTC. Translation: CASSVGTEETQYF.

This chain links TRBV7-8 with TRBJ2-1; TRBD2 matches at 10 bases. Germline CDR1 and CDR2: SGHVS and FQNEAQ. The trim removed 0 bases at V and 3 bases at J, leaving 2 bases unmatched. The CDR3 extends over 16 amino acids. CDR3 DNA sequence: TGTGCCAGCAGCTTAGCCAGCGGGGGGGGCTACAATGAGCAGTTCTTC. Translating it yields CASSLASGGGYNEQFF.

The CDR3 nucleotides read TGTGCCAGCAGTGGGACTAGCGGTACCGGGGAGCTGTTTTTT. It codes for CASSGTSGTGELFF. The chain is built from TRBV9 and TRBJ2-2, with TRBD2 matching over 11 bases. The CDR3 spans 14 residues. Unmatched junction bases numbered 2, after V lost 5 bases and J lost 5 bases. Germline CDR1 reads SGDLS; CDR2 reads YYNGEE.

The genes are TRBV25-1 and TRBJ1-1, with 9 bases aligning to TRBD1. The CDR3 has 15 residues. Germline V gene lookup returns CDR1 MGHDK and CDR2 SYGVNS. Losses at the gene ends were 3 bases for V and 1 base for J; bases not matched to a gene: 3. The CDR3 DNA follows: TGTGCCAGCAGTGAGCGGGACAGGGAGAACACTGAAGCTTTCTTT. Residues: CASSERDRENTEAFF.

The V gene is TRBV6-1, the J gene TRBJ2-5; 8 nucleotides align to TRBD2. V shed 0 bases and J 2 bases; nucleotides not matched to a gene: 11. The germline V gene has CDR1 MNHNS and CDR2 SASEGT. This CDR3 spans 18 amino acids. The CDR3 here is CASSEAMGTSGVQETQYF. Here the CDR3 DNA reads TGTGCCAGCAGTGAAGCGATGGGAACTAGCGGTGTTCAAGAGACCCAGTACTTC.

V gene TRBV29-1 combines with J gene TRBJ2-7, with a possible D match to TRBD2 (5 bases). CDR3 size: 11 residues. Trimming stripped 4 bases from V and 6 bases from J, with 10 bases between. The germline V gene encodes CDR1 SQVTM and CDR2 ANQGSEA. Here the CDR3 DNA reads TGCAGCGTTGGGGGTGCGGGCGAGCAGTACTTC. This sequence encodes CSVGGAGEQYF.

The CDR3 is CASSYPLGGGQTYEQYF. The CDR3 DNA reads TGTGCCAGCAGTTACCCCTTAGGTGGGGGACAGACCTACGAGCAGTACTTC. The genes are TRBV6-8 and TRBJ2-7; TRBD1 matches at 7 bases. This CDR3 has 17 amino acids. V gave up 2 bases and J gave up 2 bases; unmatched junction bases: 12. Germline V gene lookup returns CDR1 MNHGY and CDR2 SAAAGT.

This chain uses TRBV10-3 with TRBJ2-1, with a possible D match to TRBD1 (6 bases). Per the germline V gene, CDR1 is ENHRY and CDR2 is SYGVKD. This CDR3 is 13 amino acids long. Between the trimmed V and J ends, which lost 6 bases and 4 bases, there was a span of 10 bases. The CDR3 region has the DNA TGTGCCATCAGGAGGACAGAATACAATGAGCAGTTCTTC. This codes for CAIRRTEYNEQFF.

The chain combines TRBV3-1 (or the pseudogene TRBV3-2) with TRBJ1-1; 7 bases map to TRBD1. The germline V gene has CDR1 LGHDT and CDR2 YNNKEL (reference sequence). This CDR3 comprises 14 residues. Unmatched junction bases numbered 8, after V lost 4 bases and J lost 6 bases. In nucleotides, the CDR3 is TGTGCCAGCAGCCCAATCAGGGGGAATCCTGAAGCTTTCTTT. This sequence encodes CASSPIRGNPEAFF.

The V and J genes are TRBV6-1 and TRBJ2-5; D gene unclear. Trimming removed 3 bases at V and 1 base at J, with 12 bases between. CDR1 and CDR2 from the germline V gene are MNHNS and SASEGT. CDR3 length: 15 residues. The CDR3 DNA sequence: TGTGCCAGCAGTGAGCAGTCCCAGTTCCAAGAGACCCAGTACTTC. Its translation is CASSEQSQFQETQYF.

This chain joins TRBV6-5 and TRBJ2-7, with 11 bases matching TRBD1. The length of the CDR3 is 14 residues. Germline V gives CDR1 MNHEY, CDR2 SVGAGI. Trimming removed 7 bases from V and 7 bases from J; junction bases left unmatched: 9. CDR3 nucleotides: TGTGCCAGCAACCACGGACAGGGGGCGTCAGAGCAGTACTTC. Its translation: CASNHGQGASEQYF.

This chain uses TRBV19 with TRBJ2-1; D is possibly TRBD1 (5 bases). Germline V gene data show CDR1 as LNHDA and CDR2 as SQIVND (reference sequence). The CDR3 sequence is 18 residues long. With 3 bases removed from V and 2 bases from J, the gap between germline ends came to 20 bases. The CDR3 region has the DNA TGTGCCAGTAGTATGTTTTGGGTAGGCCAAGGGGCCTACAATGAGCAGTTCTTC. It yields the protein CASSMFWVGQGAYNEQFF. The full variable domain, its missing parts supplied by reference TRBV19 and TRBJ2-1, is DGGITQSPKYLFRKEGQNVTLSCEQNLNHDAMYWYRQDPGQGLRLIYYSQIVNDFQKGDIAEGYSVSREKKESFPLTVTSAQKNPTAFYLCASSMFWVGQGAYNEQFFGPGTRLTVL.

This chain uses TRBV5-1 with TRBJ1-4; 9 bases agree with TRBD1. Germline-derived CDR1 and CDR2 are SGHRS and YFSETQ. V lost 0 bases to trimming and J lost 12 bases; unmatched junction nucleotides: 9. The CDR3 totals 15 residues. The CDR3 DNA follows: TGCGCCAGCAGCTTGGCGGGACAGGGAATGAATGAACTGTTTTTT. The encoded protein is CASSLAGQGMNELFF. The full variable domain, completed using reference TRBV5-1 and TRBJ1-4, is KAGVTQTPRYLIKTRGQQVTLSCSPISGHRSVSWYQQTPGQGLQFLFEYFSETQRNKGNFPGRFSGRQFSNSRSEMNVSTLELGDSALYLCASSLAGQGMNELFFGSGTQLSVL.

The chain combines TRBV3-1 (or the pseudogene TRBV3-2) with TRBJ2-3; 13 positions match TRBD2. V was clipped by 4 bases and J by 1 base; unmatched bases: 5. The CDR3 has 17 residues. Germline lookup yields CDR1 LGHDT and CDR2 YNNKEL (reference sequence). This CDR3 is CASSPGGTSGGTDTQYF. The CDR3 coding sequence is TGTGCCAGCAGCCCTGGGGGGACTAGCGGGGGCACAGATACGCAGTATTTT.

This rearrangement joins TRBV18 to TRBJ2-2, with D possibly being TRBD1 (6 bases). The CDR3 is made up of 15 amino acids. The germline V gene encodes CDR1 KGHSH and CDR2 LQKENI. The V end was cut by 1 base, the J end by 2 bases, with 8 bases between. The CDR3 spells CASSPLQGNTGELFF. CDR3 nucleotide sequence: TGTGCCAGCTCACCACTACAGGGAAACACCGGGGAGCTGTTTTTT.

CDR3 in DNA: TGTGCCAGCAGCCCCCAGGGGGCGGGGACTAAAAACATTCAGTACTTC. It yields the protein CASSPQGAGTKNIQYF. The V call is TRBV3-1 (or the pseudogene TRBV3-2), the J call TRBJ2-4, with 8 bases aligning to TRBD1. CDR1 LGHDT and CDR2 YNNKEL come from the germline V gene (reference sequence). This CDR3 is 16 amino acids long. V trimming: 4 bases; J trimming: 4 bases; junction bases outside the gene matches: 9.

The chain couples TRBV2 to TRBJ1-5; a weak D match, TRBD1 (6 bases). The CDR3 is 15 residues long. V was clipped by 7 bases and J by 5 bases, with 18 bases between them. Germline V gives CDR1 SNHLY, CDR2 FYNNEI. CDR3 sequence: CASKKEQGRDQPQHF. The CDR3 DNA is TGTGCCAGCAAAAAAGAACAGGGTCGGGATCAGCCCCAGCATTTT.

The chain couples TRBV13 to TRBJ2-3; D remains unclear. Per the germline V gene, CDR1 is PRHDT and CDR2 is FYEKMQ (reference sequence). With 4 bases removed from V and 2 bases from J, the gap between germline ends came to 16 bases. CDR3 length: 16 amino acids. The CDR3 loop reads CASSSFVARDTDTQYF. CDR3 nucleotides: TGTGCCAGCAGCTCCTTTGTTGCACGAGACACAGATACGCAGTATTTT.

CDR3 in DNA: TGTGCCAGCAGCCTAACAGGGAGCTCCTACAATGAGCAGTTCTTC. This sequence encodes CASSLTGSSYNEQFF. The chain carries TRBV3-1 (or the pseudogene TRBV3-2) and TRBJ2-1, with D possibly matching TRBD1 (6 bases). The V and J ends lost 4 bases and 0 bases respectively, with 10 bases between them. Per germline, CDR1 LGHDT and CDR2 YNNKEL (reference sequence). The CDR3 contains 15 residues.

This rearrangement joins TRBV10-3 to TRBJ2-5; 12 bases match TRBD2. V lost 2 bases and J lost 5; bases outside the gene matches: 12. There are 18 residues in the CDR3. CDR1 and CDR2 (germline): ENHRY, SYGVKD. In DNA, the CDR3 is TGTGCCATCAGTGAGACGCATTCTAGCGGGGGGGCCCTGGAGACCCAGTACTTC. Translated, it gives CAISETHSSGGALETQYF.

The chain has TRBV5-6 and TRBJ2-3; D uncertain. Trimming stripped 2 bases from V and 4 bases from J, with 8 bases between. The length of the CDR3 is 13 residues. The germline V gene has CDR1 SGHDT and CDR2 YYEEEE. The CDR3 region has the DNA TGTGCCAGCAGCTTCCCGGTGGCAGATACGCAGTATTTT. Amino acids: CASSFPVADTQYF.

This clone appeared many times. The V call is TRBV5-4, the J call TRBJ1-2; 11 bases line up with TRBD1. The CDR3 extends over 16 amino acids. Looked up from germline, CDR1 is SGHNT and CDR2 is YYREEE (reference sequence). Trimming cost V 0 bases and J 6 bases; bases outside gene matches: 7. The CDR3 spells CASSLALGTGGDGYTF. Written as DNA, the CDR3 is TGTGCCAGCAGCTTGGCCTTGGGGACAGGGGGGGATGGCTACACCTTC.

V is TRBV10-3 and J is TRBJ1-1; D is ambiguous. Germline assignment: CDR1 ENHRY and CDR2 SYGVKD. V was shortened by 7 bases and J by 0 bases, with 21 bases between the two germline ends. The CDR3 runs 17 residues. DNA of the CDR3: TGTGCCATCAAGGACCGGGGAGGGTCTGGGTTGAACACTGAAGCTTTCTTT. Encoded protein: CAIKDRGGSGLNTEAFF.

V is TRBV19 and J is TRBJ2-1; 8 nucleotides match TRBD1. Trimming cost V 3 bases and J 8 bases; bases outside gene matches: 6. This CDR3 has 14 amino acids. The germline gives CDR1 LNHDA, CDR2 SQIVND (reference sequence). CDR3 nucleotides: TGTGCCAGTAGTATCCAGGGGGCCGTCGATGAGCAGTTCTTC. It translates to CASSIQGAVDEQFF. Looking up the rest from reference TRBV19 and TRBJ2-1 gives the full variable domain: DGGITQSPKYLFRKEGQNVTLSCEQNLNHDAMYWYRQDPGQGLRLIYYSQIVNDFQKGDIAEGYSVSREKKESFPLTVTSAQKNPTAFYLCASSIQGAVDEQFFGPGTRLTVL.

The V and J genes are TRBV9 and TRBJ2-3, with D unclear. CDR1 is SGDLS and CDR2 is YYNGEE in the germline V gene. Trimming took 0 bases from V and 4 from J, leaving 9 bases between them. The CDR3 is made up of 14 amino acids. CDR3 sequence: CASSVGNSADTQYF. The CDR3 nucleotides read TGTGCCAGCAGCGTAGGAAATAGTGCAGATACGCAGTATTTT.

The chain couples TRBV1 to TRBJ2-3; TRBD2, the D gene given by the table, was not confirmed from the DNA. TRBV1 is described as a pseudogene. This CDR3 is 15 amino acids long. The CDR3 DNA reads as TGCACCAGCAGCCAAGCGGGGGGGCGCACAGATACGCAGTATTTT. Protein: CTSSQAGGRTDTQYF.